This T cell receptor beta chain was recorded in a study of T cells in Graves' hyperthyroidism and ophthalmopathy. Trimming removed 3 bases from V and 7 bases from J, with 10 bases in between. Germline CDR1 reads MGHDK; CDR2 reads SYGVNS. This CDR3 is built from 12 residues. The CDR3 regions of TCR beta were amplified from RNA transcripts. The TCR CDR3 was amplified in a first-round RT-PCR using the HTBI primer set. Via MiXCR, TCRdb re-called the multiplex PCR reads, giving one row per CDR3 protein. Altogether approximately 30,000 distinct CDR3 sequences are present, approximately 52% being singletons, with the ten largest covering roughly 25%. This clonotype was seen more than once but under ten times.

The chain employs TRBV25-1 and TRBJ2-7, with D unclear. The TCR originated in a woman in her thirties or forties with Graves' ophthalmopathy. Sequencing input: blood. CDR3 sequence: CASSDARREQYF. The CDR3 DNA follows: TGTGCCAGCAGTGACGCCAGACGGGAGCAGTACTTC.